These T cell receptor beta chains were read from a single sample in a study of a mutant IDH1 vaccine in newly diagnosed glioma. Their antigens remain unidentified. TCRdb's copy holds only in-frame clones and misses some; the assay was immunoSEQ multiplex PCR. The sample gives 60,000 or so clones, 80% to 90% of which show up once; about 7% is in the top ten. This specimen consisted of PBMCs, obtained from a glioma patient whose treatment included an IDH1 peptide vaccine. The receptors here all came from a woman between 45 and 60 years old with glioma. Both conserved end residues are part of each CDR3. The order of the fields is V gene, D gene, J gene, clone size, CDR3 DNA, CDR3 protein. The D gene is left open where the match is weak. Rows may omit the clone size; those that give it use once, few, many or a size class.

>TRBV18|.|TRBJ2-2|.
TGTGCCAGCTCTCACAGGGCCGGGGAGCTGTTTTTT
CASSHRAGELFF
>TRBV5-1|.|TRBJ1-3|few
TGCGCCAGCAGAAGTCCAGAGGCTGGAAACACCATATATTTT
CASRSPEAGNTIYF
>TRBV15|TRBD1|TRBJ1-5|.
TGTGCCACCAGCAGAGACGGACAGGTCAATCAGCCCCAGCATTTT
CATSRDGQVNQPQHF
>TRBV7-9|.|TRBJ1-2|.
TGTGCCAGCAGCTTTGGCAGGACAAGCTATGGCTACACCTTC
CASSFGRTSYGYTF
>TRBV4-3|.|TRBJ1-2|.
TGCGCCAGCAGCCAACTCGGGACGGCTTATGGCTACACCTTC
CASSQLGTAYGYTF
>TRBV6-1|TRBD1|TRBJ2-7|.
TGTGCCAGCAGTGAATTGGGGACAGGCCTCTACGAGCAGTACTTC
CASSELGTGLYEQYF
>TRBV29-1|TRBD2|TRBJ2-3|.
TGCAGCTCCCCCGGGGGGAATCGAGATACGCAGTATTTT
CSSPGGNRDTQYF
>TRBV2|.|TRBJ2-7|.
TGTGCCAGCGGGGGCGGGTCCTACGAGCAGTACTTC
CASGGGSYEQYF
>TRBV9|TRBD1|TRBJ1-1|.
TGTGCCAGCAGCTCCGGACAGGGGACTGAAGCTTTCTTT
CASSSGQGTEAFF
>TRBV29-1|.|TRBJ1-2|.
TGCAGCGTTAGGACTCCGATCTATGGCTACACCTTC
CSVRTPIYGYTF
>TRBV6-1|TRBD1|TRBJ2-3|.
TGTGCCAGCAGTGACCGGGGACAGGGGAAAGATACGCAGTATTTT
CASSDRGQGKDTQYF
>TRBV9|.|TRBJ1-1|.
TGTGCCAGCAGCGTAGGGGGGCGCCAGACTGAAGCTTTCTTT
CASSVGGRQTEAFF
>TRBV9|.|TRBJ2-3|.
TGTGCCAGCAGCGTAGATCAAGGTGGTACGCAGTATTTT
CASSVDQGGTQYF
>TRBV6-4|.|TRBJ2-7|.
TGTGCCAGCAGTGAGGGGTACGAGCAGTACTTC
CASSEGYEQYF